This T cell receptor beta chain was recovered during a study of shared clonotypes between healthy human individuals (dated by TCRdb to 2020 to 2021). Background for the entire study: The cohort comprised a couple of women and a few men aged 18 to 49 years. Different laboratories and diverse techniques were used to prepare libraries and sequence TCR repertoires, to increase sequencing depth and limit assay-specific biases. For each donor, CD4 naive and CD4 memory were each run on three plates, CD8 naive on two plates, and CD8 memory on one plate. Each donor's leukapheresis produced roughly between about 0.9 and 9.5 billion PBMCs. The study deeply sequenced blood TCR repertoires of five healthy adults to estimate repertoire size and the extent of clonotype sharing between individuals.

Using the deep immunoSEQ assay, multiplex PCR amplified TCR CDR3 regions from genomic DNA. Extracted genomic DNA from each cell subset was spread evenly across all wells of several immunoSEQ 96-well plates, with each plate serving as a replicate. For sorted subsets, approximately 0.2 ug of genomic DNA, equivalent to 25,000 to 35,000 T cell genomes, went into each replicate PCR. Purified libraries were measured with a Qubit 3.0 fluorometer, size-checked on a Bioanalyzer 2100, and measured again with the KAPA Library Quantification kit. Each immunoSEQ 96-well plate was sequenced on its own single-read 150-cycle Illumina NextSeq 550 flow cell. The published analysis was carried out like this. Because the immunoSEQ output included only junctional sequences and no quality scores, the filtering could not be the same as the filtering used for full-length reads. To assign V/J genes and CDR3, sequences were annotated against IMGT germline references using PyIR, a Python wrapper for IgBLAST v1.9. Reads with weak V/J assignments (E-value above 1e-6), missing CDR3, stop codons, out-of-frame junctions, or ambiguous translated residues were removed. V3J clonotypes were defined by identical inferred V gene, J gene, and CDR3 amino acid sequence. Percentage overlap between repertoires was computed as shared unique clonotypes divided by the size of the smaller repertoire. Repertoire richness was assessed with RTK rarefaction, the Chao1 estimator, and Recon v2.1 estimates of unobserved clonotypes. For all TCRbeta clonotypes obtained by the gDNA method from four donors, generation probabilities were computed with OLGA. This immuneACCESS table, as held by TCRdb, lists in-frame sequences with V and J called but not all clones. Of the missing ones, under half trace to an unresolved V gene in checked studies; the others have no known cause. V, J and clone size are those of that table, while D and trimming were read from the DNA. The sample records around 2.5 million clones, over 85% of which are singletons. The ten largest clones take up about 0.34% of the sample.

This clone has only a few counts. Its antigen has not been determined. Base qualities are not provided; no much larger clone lies one nucleotide away. General findings and caveats noted by the study authors: Compared with non-shared clonotypes, clonotypes shared by all four sorted-subset donors had higher generation probabilities. Because the study included only a small number of donors, the genetic and exposure-history diversity represented was limited. Naive subsets generally had larger estimated clonotype richness than memory subsets. Only blood was sampled, and tissue TCR repertoires likely differ from those in blood. Based on pairwise subsampling, the degree of clonotype sharing among donors was expected to be affected by sequencing depth. When several donors were compared, the shared fraction of clonotypes was around 4.6% for naive CD4, about 4% for naive CD8, roughly 2.3% for memory CD4, and less than 0.45% for memory CD8. Even with the large sequencing depth, rarefaction of the sorted-subset datasets indicated that sequencing was incomplete.

For CDR1 and CDR2, the germline V gene lists MDHEN and SYDVKM. V drops 5 bases and J drops 7 bases, leaving 9 bases in between. Reading from cysteine to phenylalanine, the CDR3 counts 12 amino acids. The read is trimmed to its CDR3 DNA, 36 bases read in frame from base 1. The donors were healthy, HIV-negative adults with no recently reported acute infections or vaccinations. All donors were Caucasian adults living in Nashville, Tennessee, USA. Magnetic negative selection was used to enrich CD4+ T cells, after which naive cells were positively selected on CD45RA and the negative fraction became the memory subset. Blood was collected by leukapheresis, and PBMCs were isolated by Ficoll-Histopaque density gradient centrifugation and then cryopreserved in liquid nitrogen vapor phase. Purity and quantity of every magnetically sorted T cell population were checked by analytical flow cytometry. Genomic DNA was isolated from every sorted fraction and measured by UV absorbance on a Nanodrop 2000c.

The material sequenced was naive CD4+ T cells from PBMCs. What this sample's cell subset or site label stands for: CD45RA+ positively selected. The chain joins TRBV28 to TRBJ1-5, and TRBD1 may be the D gene, going by 6 matching bases. The sequence came from a man aged 18 to 29 in good health. Some clones in this sample may be carry-over from other donors' samples. CDR3 sequence: CASSQRGQPQHF. The DNA sequence follows: TGTGCCAGCAGTCAGAGGGGGCAGCCCCAGCATTTT.